The rows below give T cell receptor beta chains drawn from one sample of a study of blood T cell repertoires in COVID-19. Profiling relied on immunoSEQ multiplex PCR, and the TCRdb table lists in-frame clones only, not all of them. The repertoire holds a few hundred thousand clones, 87% seen once, with 2% to 3% in the top ten. The sample consisted of peripheral blood. The source is a woman aged 45-65 years with acute or convalescent COVID-19. CDR3s include the opening cysteine and the closing phenylalanine or tryptophan. The D gene is left open where the match is weak. Size tells how often a clone was seen (once, few, many) or the class of an expanded clone, and some rows leave it out.

clone_size	d_call	v_call	j_call	cdr3_aa	cdr3_nt
.	TRBD1	TRBV30	TRBJ2-3	CAWTGTGFGDTQYF	TGTGCCTGGACCGGGACAGGGTTTGGGGATACGCAGTATTTT
once	.	TRBV18	TRBJ1-5	CASSPSDSNQPQHF	TGTGCCAGCTCACCCTCCGACTCGAATCAGCCCCAGCATTTT
few	.	TRBV2	TRBJ1-1	CASSFRGNTEAFF	TGTGCCAGCAGTTTCAGGGGCAACACTGAAGCTTTCTTT
.	.	TRBV11-2	TRBJ2-3	CASSPAGLRKDTQYF	TGTGCCAGCAGCCCGGCGGGACTCAGGAAAGATACGCAGTATTTT
.	TRBD1	TRBV19	TRBJ1-1	CASSVGTGNTEAFF	TGTGCCAGTAGTGTTGGGACAGGGAACACTGAAGCTTTCTTT
.	TRBD1	TRBV12-3/TRBV12-4	TRBJ1-1	CASRPQGETEAFF	TGTGCCAGCAGACCGCAGGGGGAGACTGAAGCTTTCTTT
once	.	TRBV9	TRBJ2-7	CASSTPPSSEQYF	TGTGCCAGCAGCACCCCCCCTAGTAGCGAGCAGTACTTC
.	TRBD1	TRBV6-2/TRBV6-3	TRBJ1-5	CASSYGDSGGQPQHF	TGTGCCAGCAGTTACGGGGACAGCGGGGGTCAGCCCCAGCATTTT
few	TRBD1	TRBV3-1/TRBV3-2	TRBJ1-3	CASSLPGGGNTIYF	TGTGCCAGCAGCCTTCCAGGGGGGGGAAACACCATATATTTT
.	.	TRBV9	TRBJ2-3	CASSVGSTSSTDTQYF	TGTGCCAGCAGCGTAGGTAGCACATCTAGCACAGATACGCAGTATTTT
.	TRBD1	TRBV4-1	TRBJ2-7	CASSQPGQAYEQYF	TGCGCCAGCAGCCAACCGGGACAGGCCTACGAGCAGTACTTC
.	TRBD2	TRBV3-1/TRBV3-2	TRBJ2-2	CASSPLAGEGGGELFF	TGTGCCAGCAGCCCTCTAGCGGGAGAAGGGGGCGGGGAGCTGTTTTTT
.	TRBD1	TRBV5-1	TRBJ2-7	CASSPGQGLYEQYF	TGCGCCAGCAGCCCCGGACAGGGTCTGTACGAGCAGTACTTC
.	.	TRBV28	TRBJ2-5	CASSLWSSREETQYF	TGTGCCAGCAGTTTGTGGTCTAGCCGGGAAGAGACCCAGTACTTC
once	TRBD1	TRBV7-3	TRBJ2-3	CASSLTGTDTDTQYF	TGTGCCAGCAGCTTAACGGGGACAGACACAGATACGCAGTATTTT
.	TRBD2	TRBV12-5	TRBJ2-1	CASGLLAGVSYNEQFF	TGTGCTAGTGGTTTGCTAGCGGGAGTGTCCTACAATGAGCAGTTCTTC
.	.	TRBV25-1	TRBJ1-2	CASSEARDYGYTF	TGTGCCAGCAGTGAAGCCAGGGACTATGGCTACACCTTC
.	.	TRBV6-6	TRBJ1-5	CASSYRGDLNQPQHF	TGTGCCAGCAGTTACCGTGGGGACTTAAATCAGCCCCAGCATTTT
.	.	TRBV9	TRBJ1-4	CASSVDMGHEKLFF	TGTGCCAGCAGCGTAGATATGGGGCATGAAAAACTGTTTTTT
.	.	TRBV30	TRBJ2-4	CAWRPSTIAKNIQYF	TGTGCCTGGAGGCCCTCAACAATAGCCAAAAACATTCAGTACTTC
.	.	TRBV7-8	TRBJ1-2	CASSSGGGNYGYTF	TGTGCCAGCAGCTCTGGCGGGGGTAACTATGGCTACACCTTC
.	TRBD2	TRBV7-9	TRBJ2-7	CASSDLAGVGSYEQYF	TGTGCCAGCAGCGACCTAGCGGGAGTAGGGTCCTACGAGCAGTACTTC
.	TRBD1	TRBV7-9	TRBJ1-5	CASSSFVGDRGPQPQHF	TGTGCCAGCAGCTCATTCGTAGGGGACAGGGGACCTCAGCCCCAGCATTTT
once	TRBD1	TRBV2	TRBJ1-5	CASSDRDRGEHF	TGTGCCAGCAGTGACCGGGACAGGGGGGAACATTTT
.	.	TRBV27	TRBJ1-2	CASSWGTIEYGYTF	TGTGCCAGCAGTTGGGGGACAATCGAGTATGGCTACACCTTC
.	TRBD2	TRBV28	TRBJ2-3	CASSFVLLREWGDTQYF	TGTGCCAGCAGTTTCGTCCTTTTGCGGGAGTGGGGAGATACGCAGTATTTT
.	.	TRBV19	TRBJ2-1	CASSMWGRGDSEQFF	TGTGCCAGTAGTATGTGGGGGCGCGGGGACAGTGAGCAGTTCTTC
.	TRBD1	TRBV28	TRBJ1-5	CAIEDRDGNQPQHF	TGTGCCATCGAGGACAGGGACGGCAATCAGCCCCAGCATTTT
.	TRBD1	TRBV5-1	TRBJ1-4	CASRPQTGTATEKLFF	TGCGCCAGCAGACCACAGACCGGGACAGCTACAGAAAAACTGTTTTTT
.	TRBD2	TRBV6-5	TRBJ2-5	CASSYGGGETQYF	TGTGCCAGCAGTTACGGGGGAGGGGAGACCCAGTACTTC
.	TRBD2	TRBV6-5	TRBJ2-1	CASSPSGSGAEQFF	TGTGCCAGCAGCCCCAGCGGGAGTGGTGCTGAGCAGTTCTTC
.	.	TRBV7-2	TRBJ2-7	CASSLTSLDPYEQYF	TGTGCCAGCAGCCTTACTAGTTTAGATCCCTACGAGCAGTACTTC
.	TRBD1	TRBV7-2	TRBJ1-5	CASSLDRGGRPQHF	TGTGCCAGCAGCTTAGACAGGGGGGGTCGGCCCCAGCATTTT
few	.	TRBV5-5	TRBJ2-1	CASSPGTSVQFF	TGTGCCAGCAGCCCAGGGACTTCCGTGCAGTTCTTC
.	.	TRBV9	TRBJ2-3	CASSVSGLRGTDTQYF	TGTGCCAGCAGCGTATCTGGACTTCGGGGGACAGATACGCAGTATTTT
.	.	TRBV14	TRBJ2-3	CASSHSLTSTDTQYF	TGTGCCAGCAGCCACTCCTTAACTAGCACAGATACGCAGTATTTT
.	.	TRBV28	TRBJ1-4	CASSPPTSGYNEKLFF	TGTGCCAGCAGCCCCCCGACGTCAGGTTATAATGAAAAACTGTTTTTT
.	TRBD1	TRBV28	TRBJ2-2	CASIPTGGSSGELFF	TGTGCCAGCATTCCGACAGGGGGCTCGTCCGGGGAGCTGTTTTTT
few	.	TRBV6-1	TRBJ1-2	CASSESKGNYGYTF	TGTGCCAGCAGTGAAAGTAAGGGGAACTATGGCTACACCTTC
.	TRBD1	TRBV30	TRBJ2-2	CASTGGTLTNTGELFF	TGTGCCAGCACAGGGGGGACCCTTACGAACACCGGGGAGCTGTTTTTT
.	.	TRBV7-2	TRBJ2-5	CASSLASTTTSETQYF	TGTGCCAGCAGCTTAGCTAGCACCACTACGTCAGAGACCCAGTACTTC
.	.	TRBV7-2	TRBJ2-5	CASSLVAYSGQETQYF	TGTGCCAGCAGCTTAGTCGCCTACTCGGGCCAAGAGACCCAGTACTTC
.	TRBD2	TRBV6-1	TRBJ2-3	CASSDLLAGGIADTQYF	TGTGCCAGCAGTGACCTCCTAGCGGGAGGGATCGCAGATACGCAGTATTTT
once	.	TRBV12-3/TRBV12-4	TRBJ1-4	CASSMRGGEKLFF	TGTGCCAGCAGTATGAGGGGGGGGGAAAAACTGTTTTTT
.	.	TRBV6-2/TRBV6-3	TRBJ1-1	CASSYSLEGWTNTEAFF	TGTGCCAGCAGTTACTCGTTGGAGGGGTGGACCAACACTGAAGCTTTCTTT
.	.	TRBV27	TRBJ2-5	CASNPGGGLAGETQYF	TGTGCCAGCAACCCAGGGGGGGGGCTAGCGGGTGAGACCCAGTACTTC
once	.	TRBV4-1	TRBJ1-5	CASSPLPGGGNQPQHF	TGCGCCAGCAGCCCGCTACCGGGAGGAGGCAATCAGCCCCAGCATTTT
.	.	TRBV5-4	TRBJ1-1	CASSVGRAPVGLF	TGTGCCAGCAGCGTGGGGAGGGCCCCGGTTGGTCTCTTT
.	.	TRBV4-1	TRBJ2-1	CASSRTRNEQFF	TGCGCCAGCAGCCGGACTCGAAATGAGCAGTTCTTC
.	TRBD1	TRBV6-2/TRBV6-3	TRBJ1-2	CASSSGQENYGYTF	TGTGCCAGCAGCTCGGGACAGGAGAACTATGGCTACACCTTC
once	.	TRBV7-2	TRBJ2-7	CASSLGQGGEQYF	TGTGCCAGCAGCTTAGGACAGGGAGGAGAGCAGTACTTC